A selection of T cell receptor beta chains follows, all from one sample in a study of PD-1 blockade in classical Hodgkin lymphoma. Libraries were prepared by immunoSEQ multiplex PCR; TCRdb keeps only in-frame clonotypes and omits some of them. The table lists roughly 7,500 clones, 60% of them singletons. This material consisted of CD8+ T cells from blood, taken before the fourth cycle of nivolumab. All receptors derive from a human donor with classical Hodgkin lymphoma. Both conserved end residues are part of each CDR3. Each record gives: V gene, J gene, clone size, D gene, CDR3 DNA, CDR3 protein. The D gene is left open where the match is weak. The size field is filled for only some rows; it gives once, few, many or a size class.

TRBV7-9	TRBJ2-4	medium-sized	TRBD1	TGTGCCAGCAGCCAAGACAGGGGGTGGGCCAAAAACATTCAGTACTTC	CASSQDRGWAKNIQYF
TRBV6-4	TRBJ2-1	few	.	TGTGCCAGCAGTGACTCGATAGCCGATGAGCAGTTCTTC	CASSDSIADEQFF
TRBV27	TRBJ2-7	.	.	TGTGCCAGCAGAAGGACAGTTTCCGAGCAGTACTTC	CASRRTVSEQYF
TRBV7-7	TRBJ2-6	.	.	TGTGCCAGCGGCGGCGAGACTGGGGCCAACGTCCTGACTTTC	CASGGETGANVLTF
TRBV6-1	TRBJ2-2	few	TRBD2	TGTGCCAGCAGGGAGGGAGGGACCGGGGAGCTGTTTTTT	CASREGGTGELFF
TRBV28	TRBJ1-2	.	.	TGTGCCAGCAGGCCGACAGCTACCTATGGCTACACCTTC	CASRPTATYGYTF
TRBV28	TRBJ2-7	.	.	TGTGCCAGCAGTTTGGCGAGGGACCCCGGTGGGGAGCAGTACTTC	CASSLARDPGGEQYF
TRBV7-9	TRBJ2-1	.	.	TGTGCCAGCAGCTTGGATATAGATTACAATGAGCAGTTCTTC	CASSLDIDYNEQFF
TRBV4-1	TRBJ1-5	.	.	TGCGCCAGCAGCCTTTATAGCAATCAGCCCCAGCATTTT	CASSLYSNQPQHF
TRBV27	TRBJ2-7	few	.	TGTGCCAGCAGTTTAGGGAATTACTACGAGCAGTACTTC	CASSLGNYYEQYF
TRBV7-9	TRBJ2-7	.	.	TGTGCCAGCAGCTATAACCCGACGGATAATAACCCCTACGAGCAGTACTTC	CASSYNPTDNNPYEQYF
TRBV27	TRBJ1-1	.	TRBD1	TGTGCCAGCAGACCCAACGACAGGGTAAAGACTGAAGCTTTCTTT	CASRPNDRVKTEAFF
TRBV28	TRBJ2-1	once	.	TGTGCCAGCAGTGTTAATTGGGGGAATGAGCAGTTCTTC	CASSVNWGNEQFF
TRBV27	TRBJ2-1	few	TRBD1	TGTGCCAGCAGTTTACAGGGGGCAGGCGACAATGAGCAGTTCTTC	CASSLQGAGDNEQFF
TRBV29-1	TRBJ2-3	.	.	TGCAGCGTTGATGAACAGGGAGCGGCAGATACGCAGTATTTT	CSVDEQGAADTQYF
TRBV28	TRBJ2-1	once	TRBD2	TGTGCCAGCAGTGGCGGACTAGCGGGAGTAGGCTACAATGAGCAGTTCTTC	CASSGGLAGVGYNEQFF
TRBV28	TRBJ2-7	.	TRBD2	TGTGCCAGCAGTTTGGGGACTAGCGGGACCTACGAGCAGTACTTC	CASSLGTSGTYEQYF
TRBV6-1	TRBJ2-7	once	.	TGTGCCAGCAGTGAAGCGGGAGTGGGGGAGCAGTACTTC	CASSEAGVGEQYF
TRBV29-1	TRBJ2-7	.	.	TGCAGCGTTGAACACCCATCAACGGGGGAGGACTCCTACGAGCAGTACTTC	CSVEHPSTGEDSYEQYF
TRBV16	TRBJ2-7	few	TRBD2	TGTGCCAGCAGCCAATCGGGGGGGGTCTCCTACGAGCAGTACTTC	CASSQSGGVSYEQYF
TRBV11-3	TRBJ2-1	.	.	TGTGCCAGCAGCTTAGATTTGACCGATGGGAATGAGCAGTTCTTC	CASSLDLTDGNEQFF
TRBV4-1	TRBJ1-1	.	.	TGCGCCAGCAGCCAAGGTCCAGTAGGGATCGACACTGAAGCTTTCTTT	CASSQGPVGIDTEAFF
TRBV27	TRBJ2-5	few	.	TGTGCCAGCGGCTGGGAGACCCAGTACTTC	CASGWETQYF
TRBV5-4	TRBJ2-5	few	.	TGTGCCAGCAGCTCAGCCGGGACTGAGAAAGAGACCCAGTACTTC	CASSSAGTEKETQYF
TRBV6-5	TRBJ2-5	few	.	TGTGCCAGCAGTTACGGGGGGTCCGAGACCCAGTACTTC	CASSYGGSETQYF
TRBV6-1	TRBJ2-7	few	TRBD2	TGTGCCAGCAGTGGTATGGGACTAGACTCCTACGAGCAGTACTTC	CASSGMGLDSYEQYF
TRBV7-6	TRBJ2-3	.	TRBD1	TGTGCCAGCAGCTTATCAGGGGGCGCACCGGATACGCAGTATTTT	CASSLSGGAPDTQYF
TRBV7-9	TRBJ2-7	.	TRBD1	TGTGCCAGCAGCTCTAGGGACAGGACCTACGAGCAGTACTTC	CASSSRDRTYEQYF
TRBV4-1	TRBJ1-5	.	.	TGCGCCAGCAGCTCAGCGGAGAGGTTCAATCAGCCCCAGCATTTT	CASSSAERFNQPQHF
TRBV11-3	TRBJ2-1	.	TRBD2	TGTGCCAGCAGCGCGTTAGCGGGAGACGGCAATGAGCAGTTCTTC	CASSALAGDGNEQFF
TRBV19	TRBJ1-1	few	.	TGTGCCAGTAGTCCCAGGGGTGTGACCACTGAAGCTTTCTTT	CASSPRGVTTEAFF
TRBV27	TRBJ1-5	few	.	TGTGCCAGCAGTACTACCCGAGGTCAGCCCCAGCATTTT	CASSTTRGQPQHF